One and the same sample provided the 27 T cell receptor beta chains below, sequenced in a study of CD8 T cells in Susac syndrome. Reverse transcription used about 0.5 to 1 ug RNA and random hexamers. TCRdb reprocessed the immunoSEQ multiplex PCR reads via MiXCR and lists one record per CDR3 protein. This sample has approximately 230,000 distinct CDR3 sequences, with just under 95% found just once. The sample taken for sequencing was CD4+ T cells from PBMCs. The receptor set was obtained from a human donor with multiple sclerosis.

The chain links TRBV2 to TRBJ1-4; D unresolved. The CDR3 contains 14 residues. CDR1 and CDR2 from the germline V gene are SNHLY and FYNNEI. Trimming took 1 base from V and 7 from J, leaving 10 bases between them. The CDR3 loop is CASSEGHGGEKLFF. The CDR3, as DNA: TGTGCCAGCAGTGAAGGCCACGGAGGTGAAAAACTGTTTTTT.

The rearrangement joins TRBV27 to TRBJ2-1; D perhaps matches TRBD1 (6 bases). CDR1 is MNHEY, CDR2 SMNVEV, per germline (reference sequence). V was trimmed by 5 bases and J by 6 bases, leaving 20 bases between them. This CDR3 contains 16 residues. CDR3 amino acids: CASSHRAPGFSNEQFF. The CDR3 DNA follows: TGTGCCAGCAGTCACAGGGCCCCAGGGTTCAGCAATGAGCAGTTCTTC.

The chain carries TRBV7-9 and TRBJ1-3, with D unresolved. This CDR3 is 14 amino acids long. Germline-derived CDR1 and CDR2 are SEHNR and FQNEAQ (reference sequence). Trimming took off 1 base at V and 3 bases at J, with 7 bases between the two ends. CDR3 sequence (DNA): TGTGCCAGCAGCTTAGAGTCAGGTGGAAACACCATATATTTT. Translated, it gives CASSLESGGNTIYF.

This rearrangement joins TRBV4-1 to TRBJ2-5, with no clear D. Germline CDR1 reads MGHRA; CDR2 reads YSYEKL. Trimming stripped 1 base from V and 4 bases from J, with 7 bases between. The CDR3 spans 13 residues. CDR3 protein: CASSQVGSETQYF. The CDR3 DNA follows: TGCGCCAGCAGCCAAGTTGGGTCAGAGACCCAGTACTTC.

The chain carries TRBV28 and TRBJ2-1, with 9 bases matching TRBD1. The CDR3 loop spans 13 amino acids. Germline V gives CDR1 MDHEN, CDR2 SYDVKM. V trimming: 8 bases; J trimming: 4 bases; junction bases outside the gene matches: 3. CDR3 bases: TGTGCCAGCTGGGGGACAGGGTACAATGAGCAGTTCTTC. Translating it yields CASWGTGYNEQFF.

This chain connects TRBV23-1 to TRBJ1-2; D gene unclear. TRBV23-1 is an open reading frame, and its role is uncertain. The CDR3 length is 15 residues. The V gene lost 7 bases and the J gene lost 3 bases, with 18 bases spanning the gap. As DNA, the CDR3 is TGCGCCAGCATCCCCCCCGCGGGGTGCGACTATGGCTACACCTTC. This gives the protein CASIPPAGCDYGYTF.

The chain carries TRBV5-1 and TRBJ2-5; D gene uncertain. The CDR3 runs 12 residues. V shed 0 bases and J shed 7 bases, with 7 bases lying between them. CDR1 and CDR2 from the germline V gene are SGHRS and YFSETQ. CDR3 DNA sequence: TGCGCCAGCAGCTTGGGTCCGGGGACCCAGTACTTC. This codes for CASSLGPGTQYF. Complete variable domain (other parts from reference TRBV5-1 and TRBJ2-5): KAGVTQTPRYLIKTRGQQVTLSCSPISGHRSVSWYQQTPGQGLQFLFEYFSETQRNKGNFPGRFSGRQFSNSRSEMNVSTLELGDSALYLCASSLGPGTQYFGPGTRLLVL.

This clonotype was seen just once. The chain joins TRBV20-1 to TRBJ1-5; possibly TRBD1 for D (5 bases). Between the trimmed V and J ends, which lost 7 bases and 6 bases, there was a span of 13 bases. This CDR3 comprises 12 residues. Germline values: CDR1 DFQATT, CDR2 SNEGSKA (reference sequence). The CDR3 sequence: CSVQRGGQPQHF. CDR3 in DNA: TGCAGTGTTCAGAGGGGAGGTCAGCCCCAGCATTTT.

This clonotype came up once. The rearrangement joins TRBV5-1 to TRBJ1-4; no definite D call. Germline-derived CDR1 and CDR2 are SGHRS and YFSETQ. The CDR3 length is 13 residues. V lost 0 bases and J 6 bases, leaving 6 bases between the germline ends. CDR3 sequence (DNA): TGCGCCAGCAGCTTGGACATCTATGAAAAACTGTTTTTT. It codes for CASSLDIYEKLFF.

The chain recombines TRBV9 with TRBJ2-1; 10 positions agree with TRBD2. V lost 0 bases to trimming and J lost 6 bases; unmatched junction nucleotides: 6. The CDR3 extends over 16 amino acids. Germline V gene sequence: CDR1 SGDLS, CDR2 YYNGEE. CDR3 sequence reads: CASSVAAGGPVNEQFF. The CDR3 nucleotides are TGTGCCAGCAGCGTAGCAGCGGGGGGGCCCGTCAATGAGCAGTTCTTC.

This clonotype was picked up one time. This chain uses TRBV5-6 with TRBJ2-1; D may be TRBD1 (6 bases). From germline, CDR1 is SGHDT and CDR2 YYEEEE. Between the trimmed V and J ends, which lost 4 bases and 7 bases, there was a span of 21 bases. The length of the CDR3 is 16 residues. This CDR3 is CASSRFIWGPQNEQFF. CDR3 in DNA: TGTGCCAGCAGCCGCTTCATCTGGGGGCCTCAAAATGAGCAGTTCTTC.

The V and J genes are TRBV5-1 and TRBJ1-4; D call uncertain. The germline V gene has CDR1 SGHRS and CDR2 YFSETQ. The CDR3 consists of 15 residues. V lost 0 bases and J lost 8, with 14 bases in between. For the CDR3, the DNA is TGCGCCAGCAGCTTGGTGGGCCCGGAGTGGGAAAAACTGTTTTTT. Its protein is CASSLVGPEWEKLFF.

V is TRBV19 and J is TRBJ1-4; D unclear. Germline V gene lookup returns CDR1 LNHDA and CDR2 SQIVND (reference sequence). V gave up 6 bases and J gave up 3 bases, with 14 bases separating them. The CDR3 totals 15 residues. The CDR3 coding sequence is TGTGCCAGTAGGGACCATGGGAGATCTAATGAAAAACTGTTTTTT. Its translation is CASRDHGRSNEKLFF.

The rearrangement uses TRBV15 and TRBJ1-5, with D possibly matching TRBD1 (5 bases). V was shortened by 1 base and J by 5 bases, with 9 bases between the two germline ends. The CDR3 spans 14 residues. Germline V gene sequence: CDR1 LNHNV, CDR2 YYDKDF (reference sequence). The CDR3 DNA sequence: TGTGCCACCAGCAGAGTAGGGGTGGATCAGCCCCAGCATTTT. Residues: CATSRVGVDQPQHF. Using reference TRBV15 and TRBJ1-5 for the parts outside the CDR3, the full variable domain is DAMVIQNPRYQVTQFGKPVTLSCSQTLNHNVMYWYQQKSSQAPKLLFHYYDKDFNNEADTPDNFQSRRPNTSFCFLDIRSPGLGDTAMYLCATSRVGVDQPQHFGDGTRLSIL.

The chain is built from TRBV7-9 and TRBJ2-3, with D possibly being TRBD2 (6 bases). The length of the CDR3 is 14 residues. Germline V gene lookup returns CDR1 SEHNR and CDR2 FQNEAQ (reference sequence). With 6 bases removed from V and 0 bases from J, the gap between germline ends came to 10 bases. CDR3 bases: TGTGCCAGCAGTTCGGGACTTAGCACAGATACGCAGTATTTT. Protein: CASSSGLSTDTQYF.

V gene TRBV24-1 combines with J gene TRBJ2-1, with D perhaps TRBD2 (6 bases). Trimming left V 3 bases short and J 9 bases short, with 14 bases between. CDR1 is KGHDR and CDR2 is SFDVKD in the germline V gene. The CDR3 contains 14 residues. The CDR3 DNA follows: TGTGCCACCAGTGATCCCCTCTACGGGGGTGAGCAGTTCTTC. Its translation: CATSDPLYGGEQFF.

The gene calls are TRBV28 and TRBJ1-4, with D perhaps matching TRBD1 (6 bases). The CDR3 runs to 15 residues. Germline CDR1 and CDR2: MDHEN and SYDVKM. The V and J ends lost 3 bases and 7 bases respectively, with 15 bases between them. CDR3 residues: CASSFLRGEGEKLFF. The DNA of the CDR3 is TGTGCCAGCAGTTTTCTCAGGGGAGAGGGTGAAAAACTGTTTTTT.

The chain recombines TRBV24-1 with TRBJ2-1, with TRBD2 identical over 14 bases. V lost 5 bases to trimming and J lost 0 bases; unmatched junction nucleotides: 5. The CDR3 spans 18 residues. Germline V CDR1 and CDR2: KGHDR, SFDVKD. CDR3: CATSASGTSGSSYNEQFF. The CDR3 coding sequence is TGTGCCACCAGTGCCTCCGGGACTAGCGGGAGCTCCTACAATGAGCAGTTCTTC.

The rearrangement joins TRBV7-3 to TRBJ1-1; D not resolved. Germline CDR1 reads SGHTA; CDR2 reads FQGTGA. V dropped 4 bases and J dropped 0 bases, with 6 bases sitting between them. The CDR3 covers 13 residues. As DNA, the CDR3 is TGTGCCAGCAGCTCGAATATGAACACTGAAGCTTTCTTT. Translating it yields CASSSNMNTEAFF. Using reference TRBV7-3 and TRBJ1-1 for the parts outside the CDR3, the full variable domain is GAGVSQTPSNKVTEKGKYVELRCDPISGHTALYWYRQSLGQGPEFLIYFQGTGAADDSGLPNDRFFAVRPEGSVSTLKIQRTERGDSAVYLCASSSNMNTEAFFGQGTRLTVV.

The chain recombines TRBV2 with TRBJ1-5, with D perhaps matching TRBD1 (5 bases). Germline loops: CDR1 SNHLY, CDR2 FYNNEI. Trimming shortened V by 2 bases and J by 1 base, and 9 bases separated the two germline ends. The CDR3 is made up of 15 amino acids. CDR3 sequence reads: CASSEQGLSNQPQHF. For the CDR3, the DNA is TGTGCCAGCAGTGAACAGGGCTTAAGCAATCAGCCCCAGCATTTT.

This rearrangement joins TRBV2 to TRBJ2-5, with unresolved D. Germline CDR1 and CDR2: SNHLY and FYNNEI. This CDR3 is 13 amino acids long. The V and J ends lost 7 bases and 5 bases respectively, with 14 bases between them. The CDR3: CASNLPARETQYF. The DNA of the CDR3 is TGTGCCAGCAACCTCCCGGCGAGGGAGACCCAGTACTTC.

V is TRBV14 and J is TRBJ2-7; D gene uncertain. This CDR3 comprises 13 residues. Trimming stripped 8 bases from V and 5 bases from J, with 16 bases between. Germline V lookup: CDR1 SGHDN, CDR2 FVKESK. The CDR3 spells CASGGGASNEQYF. The CDR3, as DNA: TGTGCCAGCGGCGGTGGAGCCTCGAACGAGCAGTACTTC.

This chain links TRBV29-1 with TRBJ1-1; 9 nucleotides match TRBD1. Unmatched junction bases numbered 7, after V lost 4 bases and J lost 7 bases. The CDR3 is 13 amino acids. Germline CDR1 reads SQVTM; CDR2 reads ANQGSEA. The CDR3 nucleotides read TGCAGCGTTGTTAAAACAGGGGGCGGTGAAGCTTTCTTT. It is translated as CSVVKTGGGEAFF.

V usage is TRBV12-3 or TRBV12-4 and J usage is TRBJ2-7; 9 nucleotides agree with TRBD1. Losses at the gene ends were 6 bases for V and 2 bases for J; bases not matched to a gene: 8. The CDR3 is made up of 15 amino acids. The CDR3 bases are TGTGCCAGCAGGCCTACAGGGGGCTACACCTACGAGCAGTACTTC. Translating it yields CASRPTGGYTYEQYF.

This chain links TRBV3-1 with TRBJ2-6, with 9 bases identical to TRBD1. Trimming cost V 4 bases and J 4 bases; bases outside gene matches: 11. Germline V gene sequence: CDR1 LGHDT, CDR2 YNNKEL (reference sequence). CDR3 length equals 18 residues. The CDR3 is CASSPKGQGSGGANVLTF. As DNA, the CDR3 is TGTGCCAGCAGCCCCAAAGGACAGGGGTCTGGGGGGGCCAACGTCCTGACTTTC.

The rearrangement links TRBV5-1 to TRBJ1-2; 7 bases align to TRBD1. V lost 4 bases to trimming and J lost 5 bases; unmatched junction nucleotides: 8. Germline V lookup: CDR1 SGHRS, CDR2 YFSETQ. The CDR3 runs to 14 residues. Here the CDR3 reads CASSAAGTAYGYTF. For the CDR3, the DNA is TGCGCCAGCAGCGCCGCCGGGACAGCTTATGGCTACACCTTC.

This chain links TRBV20-1 with TRBJ1-6, with D unclear. The V end lost 6 bases, the J end lost 0 bases, and 9 bases lay between the germline ends. CDR1 is DFQATT, CDR2 SNEGSKA, per germline (reference sequence). CDR3 length equals 14 residues. The CDR3 bases are TGCAGTGCCGCCGGGAGCTCCTATAATTCACCCCTCCACTTT. Translated, it gives CSAAGSSYNSPLHF.